This TCR beta chain was captured by sequencing in a study of cytomegalovirus exposure and HLA in healthy donors. This CDR3 has 14 amino acids. Germline assignment: CDR1 KGHSH and CDR2 LQKENI. V lost 2 bases to trimming and J lost 4 bases, with 10 bases between them. 60 Vbeta and 13 Jbeta primers were used in PCR. The assay was immunoSEQ multiplex PCR, and TCRdb's table has in-frame clones only and misses some. Of 100,000 to 150,000 clones in the sample, about 80% were seen once. The TCR sequence derives from a girl aged 2 to 9 in good health and CMV-seronegative. Material for sequencing was PBMCs. V usage is TRBV18 and J usage is TRBJ2-3; tentatively, D is TRBD2 (5 bases). DNA of the CDR3: TGTGCCAGCTCACCAGACCTGGAGGCAGATACGCAGTATTTT. Translation gives CASSPDLEADTQYF. Filled out from reference TRBV18 and TRBJ2-3, the complete variable domain reads NAGVMQNPRHLVRRRGQEARLRCSPMKGHSHVYWYRQLPEEGLKFMVYLQKENIIDESGMPKERFSAEFPKEGPSILRIQQVVRGDSAAYFCASSPDLEADTQYFGPGTRLTVL.